Sequencing of this T cell receptor beta chain was carried out in a study of CD8+CD57+ T cells in acquired aplastic anemia. Study-wide background: Sorted CD4+ and CD8+ cells yielded approximately 3.4 ug of DNA on average. Study results and limitations: Roughly 30 CD8+ CDR3 sequences occurred in both the patients and the controls. No significant patient-versus-control difference appeared in CD8+ Simpson's diversity.

TCR beta VDJ and CDR3 were profiled, and genomic DNA was the template. TCRdb passed the reads through MiXCR, listing each CDR3 protein once. This sample carries under 350,000 distinct CDR3 sequences, 45% to 65% of them seen once, and the ten largest clones take 6.5% to 10%. This clonotype showed up just a few times. Its antigen is undetermined. Sequenced material: sorted CD4+, CD8+, or CD8+CD57+ T cells (not recorded which) from PBMCs. The sequence derives from a human donor with severe aplastic anemia or a healthy control (not recorded which).

CDR3 residues: CASSVGTGSMLSGNTGELFF. CDR3 nucleotide sequence: TGTGCCAGCAGCGTCGGGACAGGGTCTATGCTGTCTGGAAACACCGGGGAGCTGTTTTTT. V usage is TRBV7-9 and J usage is TRBJ2-2, with TRBD1 matching over 9 bases. Looked up from germline, CDR1 is SEHNR and CDR2 is FQNEAQ (reference sequence). This CDR3 spans 20 amino acids. V was clipped by 5 bases and J by 2 bases; unmatched bases: 18.